The 18 T cell receptor beta chains below all came from one sample that was sequenced in a study of Ad26.COV2.S vaccination and SARS-CoV-2 variants. Sample treatment: roughly 18 received Ad26.COV2.S at low or high dose, single or two shots; several received placebo; per-sample allocation not given. After the first vaccine or placebo injection, samples were drawn on day 63. Assay used: immunoSEQ multiplex PCR; TCRdb lists only in-frame clones, some missing. The repertoire has about 480,000 clones, around 88% of them found once; the top ten carry around 13%. Sequenced here: peripheral blood, sampled in a trial of Ad26.COV2.S vaccine versus placebo. The receptors were sampled from a person between 18 and 60 years old who received the Ad26.COV2.S COVID-19 vaccine or a placebo.

The J gene is TRBJ2-2, the V gene TRBV5-1, with TRBD2 identical over 10 bases. Looked up from germline, CDR1 is SGHRS and CDR2 is YFSETQ. The CDR3 is 16 residues long. V was clipped by 7 bases and J by 4 bases; unmatched bases: 10. The CDR3 here is CASGSSGRLGTGELFF. In DNA, the CDR3 is TGCGCCAGCGGAAGTAGCGGGAGGTTGGGCACCGGGGAGCTGTTTTTT.

J is TRBJ2-5 and V is TRBV7-2; 9 bases fit TRBD1. The CDR3 consists of 14 residues. Germline V lookup: CDR1 SGHTA, CDR2 FQGNSA. V was pared by 5 bases and J by 5 bases, with 6 bases of the junction left unmatched. Here the CDR3 DNA reads TGTGCCAGCAGCACGGGACAGGGATTTGAGACCCAGTACTTC. Protein product: CASSTGQGFETQYF.

The chain joins TRBV7-8 to TRBJ2-7; tentatively, D is TRBD2 (5 bases). The V end was cut by 6 bases, the J end by 2 bases, with 23 bases between. This CDR3 has 17 residues. Looked up from germline, CDR1 is SGHVS and CDR2 is FQNEAQ. DNA of the CDR3: TGTGCCAGCAGTCCCGGAGCGGCATGGAGGATTACCTACGAGCAGTACTTC. Translation: CASSPGAAWRITYEQYF.

The V call is TRBV6-1, the J call TRBJ1-2; weak D call: TRBD1 (5 bases). V was cut by 5 bases and J by 8 bases, with 12 bases left in between. The V gene's germline CDR1 is MNHNS and CDR2 SASEGT. The CDR3 covers 12 residues. CDR3 amino acids: CASSSGVQGYTF. The CDR3, as DNA: TGTGCCAGCAGTTCGGGGGTACAAGGCTACACCTTC.

J is TRBJ2-2 and V is TRBV6-2 or TRBV6-3; D is perhaps TRBD1 (5 bases). The CDR3 is 16 residues long. CDR1 is MNHEY and CDR2 is SVGEGT in the germline V gene. Trimming took off 5 bases at V and 3 bases at J, with 16 bases between the two ends. CDR3 coding DNA: TGTGCCAGCAGTCCAAAGAGACAGTTATACACCGGGGAGCTGTTTTTT. It yields the protein CASSPKRQLYTGELFF.

The rearrangement uses TRBV3-1 (or the pseudogene TRBV3-2) and TRBJ2-3, with 8 bases identical to TRBD2. The CDR3 extends over 15 amino acids. The V segment lost 1 base and the J segment 1 base; nucleotides outside the gene matches: 1. CDR1 is LGHDT and CDR2 is YNNKEL in the germline V gene (reference sequence). The CDR3 sequence: CASSQATSGTDTQYF. The CDR3 DNA is TGTGCCAGCAGCCAAGCGACTAGCGGCACAGATACGCAGTATTTT.

Many counts were recorded for this clone. The V call is TRBV1, the J call TRBJ2-3; the D call in the table, TRBD2, was not verified against the DNA. TRBV1 is a pseudogene locus. The CDR3 consists of 16 residues. CDR3 sequence (DNA): TGCACCAGCAGCCGAAAGGATAGACTGAGCACAGATACGCAGTATTTT. The encoded protein is CTSSRKDRLSTDTQYF.

The rearrangement joins TRBV28 to TRBJ1-6, with D maybe TRBD1 (6 bases). This CDR3 comprises 15 residues. V was pared by 2 bases and J by 10 bases, with 15 bases between. CDR1 is MDHEN, CDR2 SYDVKM, per germline. CDR3 in amino acids: CASSLEQGLRSPLHF. CDR3 nucleotide sequence: TGTGCCAGCAGTTTAGAGCAGGGGTTGCGGTCACCCCTCCACTTT.

The genes are TRBV6-2 or TRBV6-3 and TRBJ2-3; the match to TRBD2 covers 13 bases. CDR3 length equals 16 residues. Trimming cost V 5 bases and J 6 bases; bases outside gene matches: 8. The germline V gene has CDR1 MNHEY and CDR2 SVGEGT. The CDR3 is CASSTGTSGNLDTQYF. The CDR3 DNA reads TGTGCCAGCAGTACCGGGACTAGCGGGAATCTGGATACGCAGTATTTT.

The rearrangement joins TRBV19 to TRBJ2-2; D gene unclear. The germline gives CDR1 LNHDA, CDR2 SQIVND (reference sequence). The CDR3 is made up of 14 amino acids. Trimming left V 5 bases short and J 2 bases short, with 9 bases between. CDR3 protein: CASSPYTNTGELFF. CDR3 in DNA: TGTGCCAGTAGTCCGTACACAAACACCGGGGAGCTGTTTTTT.

This clone was detected once. Different DNA sequences within this sample yield the same CDR3. The V gene is TRBV30, the J gene TRBJ2-2; no definite D call. Trimming pared 3 bases from V and 6 bases from J, leaving 5 bases between. The CDR3 runs 11 residues. Germline CDR1 and CDR2: GTSNPN and SVGIG (reference sequence). In nucleotides, the CDR3 is TGTGCCTGGAGCGCGTCCGGGGAGCTGTTTTTT. As protein: CAWSASGELFF.

V gene TRBV7-9 combines with J gene TRBJ2-7, with unresolved D. The V and J ends lost 5 bases and 0 bases respectively, with 11 bases between them. Germline V CDR1 and CDR2: SEHNR, FQNEAQ (reference sequence). This CDR3 spans 14 amino acids. The CDR3 bases are TGTGCCAGCAGCCCAGACGTCTACTCCTACGAGCAGTACTTC. This sequence encodes CASSPDVYSYEQYF.

This chain connects TRBV11-2 to TRBJ2-7, with TRBD2 as a possible D gene (6 bases). The CDR3 has 16 residues. The V and J ends lost 2 bases and 2 bases respectively, with 16 bases between them. Looked up from germline, CDR1 is SGHAT and CDR2 is FQNNGV. The CDR3 DNA follows: TGTGCCAGCAGCTTACATCCCGGGACTCGCGCCTACGAGCAGTACTTC. It encodes CASSLHPGTRAYEQYF. The whole variable domain, remainder taken from reference TRBV11-2 and TRBJ2-7, is EAGVAQSPRYKIIEKRQSVAFWCNPISGHATLYWYQQILGQGPKLLIQFQNNGVVDDSQLPKDRFSAERLKGVDSTLKIQPAKLEDSAVYLCASSLHPGTRAYEQYFGPGTRLTVT.

The chain links TRBV27 to TRBJ2-7; either TRBD1 or TRBD2 may supply D (5 bases each). The V and J ends lost 5 bases and 4 bases respectively, with 15 bases between them. Germline V lookup: CDR1 MNHEY, CDR2 SMNVEV (reference sequence). The CDR3 length is 14 residues. In DNA, the CDR3 is TGTGCCAGCAGTCAACGGGACGGACCGTACGAGCAGTACTTC. It specifies CASSQRDGPYEQYF.

This clone was seen only a few times. Distinct nucleotide sequences in the sample also encode this CDR3. The rearrangement uses TRBV28 and TRBJ1-2; no reliable D call. From germline, CDR1 is MDHEN and CDR2 SYDVKM. Trimming took off 5 bases at V and 4 bases at J, with 2 bases between the two ends. The CDR3 runs to 10 residues. In DNA form, the CDR3 reads TGTGCCAGCAGTAGCTATGGCTACACCTTC. Translating it yields CASSSYGYTF.

CDR3 in DNA: TGTGCCAGCAGTTTACAGGGCGGGAGCAATCAGCCCCAGCATTTT. Encoded protein: CASSLQGGSNQPQHF. The chain couples TRBV28 to TRBJ1-5; D possibly corresponds to TRBD1 (5 bases). The CDR3 is made up of 15 amino acids. Germline V gene data show CDR1 as MDHEN and CDR2 as SYDVKM. The germline V and J ends were trimmed by 2 bases and 1 base, with 9 bases remaining between them.

This clone was observed a single time. The chain has TRBV5-4 and TRBJ1-1, with D maybe TRBD1 (5 bases). This CDR3 is built from 14 residues. Germline CDR1 and CDR2: SGHNT and YYREEE (reference sequence). The V and J ends lost 0 bases and 4 bases respectively, with 10 bases between them. The CDR3 sequence: CASSLGQGFTEAFF. CDR3 bases: TGTGCCAGCAGCTTGGGGCAGGGTTTCACTGAAGCTTTCTTT. Together with reference TRBV5-4 and TRBJ1-1, the CDR3 gives the full variable domain: ETGVTQSPTHLIKTRGQQVTLRCSSQSGHNTVSWYQQALGQGPQFIFQYYREEENGRGNFPPRFSGLQFPNYSSELNVNALELDDSALYLCASSLGQGFTEAFFGQGTRLTVV.

This clone was counted between two and nine times. The V call is TRBV28, the J call TRBJ1-2; no reliable D call. The CDR3 runs 13 residues. CDR1 and CDR2 (germline): MDHEN, SYDVKM. V lost 3 bases and J lost 7, with 12 bases in between. This CDR3 is CASSFLGGGGYTF. CDR3 in DNA: TGTGCCAGCAGTTTCCTCGGTGGTGGTGGCTACACCTTC.